What follows are 26 T cell receptor beta chains derived from one specimen sequenced in a study of T-cell reconstitution after alpha-beta-depleted transplantation in children. Researchers prepared the TCRbeta library using unique molecular identifiers, the study reports. TCRdb re-called the PCR reads with MiXCR, one entry per CDR3 protein. The data show roughly 180,000 distinct CDR3 sequences, approximately 14% seen once. Sequenced material: PBMCs from the stem cell graft donor, taken from the stem cell graft. The receptor source for this set is a human donor who donated a stem cell graft to a child with acute lymphoblastic leukemia.

V gene TRBV6-5 combines with J gene TRBJ2-2; TRBD1 matches 9 bases. The CDR3 loop spans 17 amino acids. Trimming took 0 bases from V and 7 from J; bases not matched to a gene: 9. Germline V gene lookup returns CDR1 MNHEY and CDR2 SVGAGI. The CDR3 loop is CASSYSLGTGSGGELFF. DNA for the CDR3: TGTGCCAGCAGTTACTCCCTCGGGACAGGGTCTGGCGGGGAGCTGTTTTTT.

In this sample, this clonotype turned up many times. This chain joins TRBV29-1 and TRBJ2-1, with 14 bases lining up with TRBD2. Germline V lookup: CDR1 SQVTM, CDR2 ANQGSEA. This CDR3 is built from 16 residues. Trimming cost V 6 bases and J 5 bases; bases outside gene matches: 9. CDR3 residues: CSVDMGLAGVNNEQFF. The CDR3 region has the DNA TGCAGCGTCGATATGGGACTAGCGGGAGTGAACAATGAGCAGTTCTTC.

This clonotype was seen ten or more times. The rearrangement joins TRBV7-9 to TRBJ1-2; no clear D gene. V dropped 1 base and J dropped 2 bases, with 5 bases sitting between them. The CDR3 extends over 13 amino acids. Germline loops: CDR1 SEHNR, CDR2 FQNEAQ (reference sequence). CDR3 sequence: CASSLVGNYGYTF. CDR3 in DNA: TGTGCCAGCAGCTTAGTTGGGAACTATGGCTACACCTTC.

The CDR3 nucleotides read TGTGCCAGCAGTTCAGGCGGCAGTTCACCCCTCCACTTT. Residues: CASSSGGSSPLHF. The gene calls are TRBV12-3 or TRBV12-4 and TRBJ1-6; D call uncertain. The CDR3 is made up of 13 amino acids. Trimming removed 4 bases at V and 9 bases at J, with 10 bases between.

About this clonotype itself: One base away lies a much larger clone, so this may be a sequencing read error. V and J are TRBV12-3 or TRBV12-4 and TRBJ1-1; D gene unclear. The V gene lost 5 bases and the J gene lost 6 bases, with 13 bases spanning the gap. The CDR3 covers 13 residues. The CDR3 bases are TGTGCCAGCAGTACCGACCGACATTCTGAAGCTTTCTTT. Its translation: CASSTDRHSEAFF.

This clonotype was observed at least ten times. The chain has TRBV5-1 and TRBJ1-1; perhaps TRBD1 as D (5 bases). Between the trimmed V and J ends, which lost 0 bases and 8 bases, there was a span of 11 bases. The CDR3 is 13 residues long. The V gene's germline CDR1 is SGHRS and CDR2 YFSETQ. The CDR3 loop is CASSLEGFREAFF. The CDR3 DNA reads TGCGCCAGCAGCTTGGAGGGGTTCCGGGAAGCTTTCTTT.

This clonotype has a count of ten or more. This sequence joins TRBV29-1 and TRBJ2-5; TRBD1 agrees at 7 bases. The V gene's germline CDR1 is SQVTM and CDR2 ANQGSEA. V dropped 4 bases and J dropped 5; count of bases not matched to a gene: 1. There are 11 residues in the CDR3. As DNA, the CDR3 is TGCAGCGTTGGACAGGGTGAGACCCAGTACTTC. It translates to CSVGQGETQYF. Full variable domain (rest looked up from reference TRBV29-1 and TRBJ2-5): SAVISQKPSRDICQRGTSLTIQCQVDSQVTMMFWYRQQPGQSLTLIATANQGSEATYESGFVIDKFPISRPNLTFSTLTVSNMSPEDSSIYLCSVGQGETQYFGPGTRLLVL.

Of note for this clonotype: A read error is possible here, since a much larger clone lies one base away. The chain couples TRBV5-1 to TRBJ1-1, with D possibly matching TRBD1 (5 bases). CDR1 and CDR2 from the germline V gene are SGHRS and YFSETQ. This CDR3 has 13 amino acids. The CDR3: CTSSRGDGLEAFF. In DNA, the CDR3 is TGCACCAGCAGCAGAGGGGACGGCCTTGAAGCTTTCTTT. The full variable domain, its missing parts supplied by reference TRBV5-1 and TRBJ1-1, is KAGVTQTPRYLIKTRGQQVTLSCSPISGHRSVSWYQQTPGQGLQFLFEYFSETQRNKGNFPGRFSGRQFSNSRSEMNVSTLELGDSALYLCTSSRGDGLEAFFGQGTRLTVV.

This clonotype was recorded at least ten times. V usage is TRBV15 and J usage is TRBJ2-2; D might be TRBD1 or TRBD2, each matching 5 bases. Germline CDR1 reads LNHNV; CDR2 reads YYDKDF (reference sequence). Trimming removed 3 bases at V and 9 bases at J, with 26 bases between. The CDR3 has 18 residues. Written as DNA, the CDR3 is TGTGCCACCAGCAGGATCGCAGGGACGGCTACACATGGCCGGGAGCTGTTTTTT. Translation gives CATSRIAGTATHGRELFF.

This clonotype was found many times. The chain links TRBV5-4 to TRBJ2-2; 7 nucleotides line up with TRBD1. This CDR3 comprises 15 residues. J lost 3 bases, V lost 4 bases, and 6 bases had no gene match. Germline V gene data show CDR1 as SGHNT and CDR2 as YYREEE (reference sequence). CDR3 in DNA: TGTGCCAGCAGCACAGGGGTCGGCGACACCGGGGAGCTGTTTTTT. Translating gives CASSTGVGDTGELFF.

This clonotype appeared many times. This sequence joins TRBV20-1 and TRBJ2-3; D unclear. CDR1 is DFQATT, CDR2 SNEGSKA, per germline (reference sequence). Between the trimmed V and J ends, which lost 3 bases and 3 bases, there was a span of 7 bases. This CDR3 has 12 residues. The CDR3 protein is CSASFRTDTQYF. CDR3 in DNA: TGCAGTGCTAGTTTCAGGACAGATACGCAGTATTTT.

The chain links TRBV7-8 to TRBJ1-1, with a tentative D call TRBD1 (6 bases). Looked up from germline, CDR1 is SGHVS and CDR2 is FQNEAQ. This CDR3 spans 17 amino acids. V lost 5 bases and J lost 3, with 22 bases in between. The CDR3 loop reads CASSPPERGIWDTEAFF. The CDR3 nucleotides are TGTGCCAGCAGCCCCCCGGAGAGGGGGATTTGGGACACTGAAGCTTTCTTT.

This clonotype was recorded many times. This chain uses TRBV5-1 with TRBJ1-1; tentative D call: TRBD1 (5 bases). Per germline, CDR1 SGHRS and CDR2 YFSETQ. The CDR3 is 13 residues long. Trimming cost V 0 bases and J 3 bases, with 6 bases left between them. DNA for the CDR3: TGCGCCAGCAGCTTGGGCAGGGACACTGAAGCTTTCTTT. This translates into CASSLGRDTEAFF.

This clonotype was seen only a few times. CDR3 DNA: TGTGCCAGCTCACTCGCGGGAGACACCGGGGAGCTGTTTTTT. Translation: CASSLAGDTGELFF. The chain employs TRBV18 and TRBJ2-2; 7 nucleotides match TRBD2. The CDR3 spans 14 residues. CDR1 is KGHSH and CDR2 is LQKENI in the germline V gene. The trim removed 4 bases at V and 3 bases at J, leaving 2 bases unmatched.

This clonotype was seen repeatedly, ten times or more. The chain carries TRBV12-3 or TRBV12-4 and TRBJ1-6; D uncertain. The CDR3 is 12 amino acids. V shed 4 bases and J shed 10 bases, with 8 bases lying between them. CDR3 in amino acids: CASSWPESPLHF. The CDR3 DNA follows: TGTGCCAGCAGTTGGCCCGAGTCACCCCTCCACTTT.

This clonotype appeared many times. The V gene is TRBV5-1, the J gene TRBJ2-4, with 10 bases aligning to TRBD1. Germline CDR1 is SGHRS and CDR2 is YFSETQ. This CDR3 is 15 amino acids long. V lost 4 bases to trimming and J lost 6 bases; unmatched junction nucleotides: 7. CDR3 protein: CASSAGGTGVNIQYF. The CDR3, as DNA: TGCGCCAGCAGCGCTGGAGGGACAGGGGTAAACATTCAGTACTTC.

This clonotype occurred many times. The rearrangement uses TRBV4-1 and TRBJ2-3, with 11 positions matching TRBD2. This CDR3 is built from 19 residues. Germline CDR1 and CDR2: MGHRA and YSYEKL. The V segment lost 2 bases and the J segment 5 bases; nucleotides outside the gene matches: 15. The CDR3 nucleotides are TGCGCCAGCAGCCAAAAGAGGGTGGATCTAGCGGGAGGAAAAGATACGCAGTATTTT. Its translation: CASSQKRVDLAGGKDTQYF.

There are many counts of this clonotype. The chain has TRBV5-1 and TRBJ1-5, with D maybe TRBD1 (5 bases). The germline V and J ends were trimmed by 0 bases and 4 bases, with 8 bases remaining between them. Germline CDR1 SGHRS, CDR2 YFSETQ. The CDR3 runs to 14 residues. CDR3 DNA: TGCGCCAGCAGCTTGGGACAGCCAAATCAGCCCCAGCATTTT. This sequence encodes CASSLGQPNQPQHF.

The chain is built from TRBV5-1 and TRBJ1-6; 9 bases map to TRBD1. CDR1 and CDR2 (germline): SGHRS, YFSETQ. CDR3 length: 16 residues. J was trimmed by 9 bases and V by 5 bases; bases with no gene match: 12. For the CDR3, the DNA is TGCGCCAGCAGATCAGAACCGGGACAGGGATCTTCACCCCTCCACTTT. This translates into CASRSEPGQGSSPLHF.

As to this clonotype: With a much larger clone just one base away, this may be a read error. The V gene is TRBV29-1, the J gene TRBJ2-3, with D perhaps matching TRBD1 (6 bases). There are 11 residues in the CDR3. The germline V gene has CDR1 SQVTM and CDR2 ANQGSEA. V was clipped by 0 bases and J by 14 bases, with 12 bases between them. DNA of the CDR3: TGCAGCGTTGAAGAAGTGGACAGCGCGTATTTT. Its translation is CSVEEVDSAYF.

This clonotype showed up just once. The V gene is TRBV20-1, the J gene TRBJ1-4; 7 bases fit TRBD1. Germline CDR1 and CDR2: DFQATT and SNEGSKA (reference sequence). V lost 1 base to trimming and J lost 8 bases; unmatched junction nucleotides: 10. The CDR3 runs 15 residues. CDR3 loop: CSARARPGGGEKLFF. The DNA for the CDR3 is TGCAGTGCTAGAGCACGGCCAGGGGGGGGAGAAAAACTGTTTTTT.

In its sample, this clonotype was seen many times. The chain recombines TRBV6-1 with TRBJ1-6, with 7 positions matching TRBD1. The CDR3 spans 16 residues. Trimming cost V 6 bases and J 0 bases; bases outside gene matches: 5. CDR1 and CDR2 from the germline V gene are MNHNS and SASEGT. The DNA for the CDR3 is TGTGCCAGCAGGGACAGGACCAGCTCCTATAATTCACCCCTCCACTTT. Translation: CASRDRTSSYNSPLHF.

This clonotype appeared many times. The CDR3 nucleotides read TGCAGTGCCCAACTAGCGGCAGATACGCAGTATTTT. Its protein product is CSAQLAADTQYF. The V call is TRBV20-1, the J call TRBJ2-3; 8 bases match TRBD2. The CDR3 covers 12 residues. Unmatched junction bases numbered 3, after V lost 6 bases and J lost 4 bases. Per the germline V gene, CDR1 is DFQATT and CDR2 is SNEGSKA (reference sequence).

In the case of this clonotype: A read error may produce the germline difference seen at one junction end. The rearrangement joins TRBV6-5 to TRBJ2-7; no clear D. The V gene's germline CDR1 is MNHEY and CDR2 SVGAGI. This CDR3 comprises 13 residues. For the CDR3, the DNA is TGTGCCAGCAGTCACGGCGGATCCTACGAGCAGTGCTTC. It is translated as CASSHGGSYEQCF.

This chain joins TRBV7-6 and TRBJ2-3; 10 bases line up with TRBD2. Germline CDR1 is SGHVS and CDR2 is FNYEAQ. The junction had 5 bases not matched to a gene; V was cut back by 3 bases and J by 2 bases. This CDR3 comprises 16 residues. The CDR3, as DNA: TGTGCCAGCAGCTTTAGCGGGAGGCCTCCCACAGATACGCAGTATTTT. Amino acid sequence: CASSFSGRPPTDTQYF. Full variable domain (rest looked up from reference TRBV7-6 and TRBJ2-3): GAGVSQSPRYKVTKRGQDVALRCDPISGHVSLYWYRQALGQGPEFLTYFNYEAQQDKSGLPNDRFSAERPEGSISTLTIQRTEQRDSAMYRCASSFSGRPPTDTQYFGPGTRLTVL.

The sample holds many counts of this clonotype. The genes are TRBV2 and TRBJ2-3; D might be TRBD2 (6 bases). V was clipped by 4 bases and J by 2 bases, with 13 bases between them. The CDR3 covers 15 residues. Germline loops: CDR1 SNHLY, CDR2 FYNNEI. CDR3 DNA: TGTGCCAGCAGTGTGGAGGGGTTAAACACAGATACGCAGTATTTT. Amino acids: CASSVEGLNTDTQYF.